The sequence of this TCR beta chain was determined in a study of shared clonotypes between healthy human individuals. Worth noting for this clone: Its antigen remains unidentified.

Several immunoSEQ plates held equal portions of the genomic DNA taken from each subset. Repertoires were generated with immunoSEQ multiplex PCR, while TCRdb's copy carries only in-frame clones and drops some. The data hold approximately 340,000 clones, with roughly 80% observed a single time. The V end lost 1 base, the J end lost 2 bases, and 12 bases lay between the germline ends. The CDR3 is 15 residues long. CDR1 and CDR2 from the germline V gene are SGHNT and YYREEE (reference sequence). General study results and limits: What limited the represented genetic and exposure-history diversity was the small number of donors. Sharing across four donors was seen in approximately 5.2% of naive CD4 clonotypes.

The chain uses TRBV5-4 and TRBJ1-2; perhaps TRBD1 as D (5 bases). The clonotype originates from a man under 40 in good health. Sequencing was performed on memory CD4+ T cells sorted from blood. Subset indicated: CD45RA-negative fraction. The CDR3 DNA reads TGTGCCAGCAGCTTGCGTACAGGCCCAAACTATGGCTACACCTTC. Encoded protein: CASSLRTGPNYGYTF.